These 18 T cell receptor beta chains came from one sample sequenced in a study of OX40 agonist ivuxolimab in advanced cancers. Sequencing was performed with immunoSEQ multiplex PCR; in TCRdb, only in-frame clones are kept and a portion is missing. The table has roughly 66,000 clones, roughly 83% seen once; the top ten hold 0.55% to 0.8%. The input for sequencing was CD4+ or CD8+ T cells sorted from blood, taken in a trial of the OX40 agonist ivuxolimab. The receptor set was obtained from an adult with an advanced solid tumor such as melanoma, head and neck, liver or kidney cancer.

This clone appeared a single time. V is TRBV6-6 and J is TRBJ1-3; D is undetermined. The CDR3 contains 14 residues. Germline V gene lookup returns CDR1 MNHNY and CDR2 SVGAGI (reference sequence). V lost 2 bases and J lost 3, with 8 bases in between. This chain's CDR3 is CASSYGGRGNTIYF. The CDR3 DNA follows: TGTGCCAGCAGTTACGGAGGGCGTGGAAACACCATATATTTT.

This chain uses TRBV6-6 with TRBJ2-7; D unresolved. The germline V gene has CDR1 MNHNY and CDR2 SVGAGI (reference sequence). The CDR3 is 12 amino acids. Trimming removed 6 bases from V and 3 bases from J, with 9 bases in between. DNA of the CDR3: TGTGCCAGCAGCCGCAGAAACTACGAGCAGTACTTC. Its translation is CASSRRNYEQYF.

This chain links TRBV19 with TRBJ1-5; possibly TRBD1 for D (5 bases). CDR3 size: 16 residues. Germline V gives CDR1 LNHDA, CDR2 SQIVND (reference sequence). With 4 bases removed from V and 0 bases from J, the gap between germline ends came to 13 bases. CDR3 nucleotide sequence: TGTGCCAGTAGTACTCTTCAGGGCAATAGCAATCAGCCCCAGCATTTT. Translating gives CASSTLQGNSNQPQHF.

Comments on this clone: The sample has other DNA sequences that encode this CDR3 too. The V gene is TRBV6-1, the J gene TRBJ2-3, with D possibly TRBD1 on 6 matching bases. This CDR3 has 13 amino acids. CDR1 is MNHNS and CDR2 is SASEGT in the germline V gene. In nucleotides, the CDR3 is TGTGCTATACAGGGATTCGGCACAGATACGCAGTATTTT. It yields the protein CAIQGFGTDTQYF.

The chain carries TRBV15 and TRBJ2-7; possible D gene TRBD1, 6 bases. V shed 1 base and J shed 6 bases, with 10 bases lying between them. Germline CDR1 and CDR2: LNHNV and YYDKDF (reference sequence). The CDR3 spans 13 residues. The CDR3 region has the DNA TGTGCCACCAGCAGAGGGAACAGGGTCGAGCAGTACTTC. It translates to CATSRGNRVEQYF.

The sample holds one count of this clone. J is TRBJ1-2 and V is TRBV7-8; D is perhaps TRBD1 (6 bases). The CDR3 is 14 amino acids. The germline V gene encodes CDR1 SGHVS and CDR2 FQNEAQ. V lost 2 bases and J 4 bases, leaving 11 bases between the germline ends. The CDR3 here is CASSLTGGAYGYTF. DNA for the CDR3: TGTGCCAGCAGCTTAACTGGGGGCGCCTATGGCTACACCTTC.

Here the CDR3 DNA reads TGCGCCAGCAGCTTGGGGTTAAGGTCCTACGAGCAGTACTTC. Its protein product is CASSLGLRSYEQYF. This chain uses TRBV5-1 with TRBJ2-7; D remains ambiguous. Trimming stripped 0 bases from V and 1 base from J, with 8 bases between. The V gene's germline CDR1 is SGHRS and CDR2 YFSETQ. The CDR3 loop spans 14 amino acids.

The rearrangement joins TRBV6-1 to TRBJ2-7; 9 nucleotides line up with TRBD1. The CDR3 sequence is 14 residues long. In germline, CDR1 is MNHNS, CDR2 SASEGT. Trimming cost V 6 bases and J 3 bases; bases outside gene matches: 6. The CDR3 reads CASRVGTGHYEQYF. The CDR3 DNA is TGTGCCAGCAGAGTCGGGACAGGGCACTACGAGCAGTACTTC.

The genes are TRBV5-1 and TRBJ2-1; unclear D gene. V was pared by 5 bases and J by 0 bases, with 12 bases between. Per the germline V gene, CDR1 is SGHRS and CDR2 is YFSETQ. CDR3 length: 15 residues. The CDR3 region is CASRGAANSYNEQFF. CDR3 bases: TGCGCCAGCAGAGGTGCGGCGAACTCCTACAATGAGCAGTTCTTC. Looking up the rest from reference TRBV5-1 and TRBJ2-1 gives the full variable domain: KAGVTQTPRYLIKTRGQQVTLSCSPISGHRSVSWYQQTPGQGLQFLFEYFSETQRNKGNFPGRFSGRQFSNSRSEMNVSTLELGDSALYLCASRGAANSYNEQFFGPGTRLTVL.

V and J are TRBV28 and TRBJ1-2, with a tentative D call TRBD1 (6 bases). The CDR3 length is 17 residues. Germline loops: CDR1 MDHEN, CDR2 SYDVKM. Trimming left V 4 bases short and J 2 bases short, with 20 bases between. The CDR3 reads CASSSPLGGRVNYGYTF. CDR3 in DNA: TGTGCCAGCAGTTCACCACTGGGGGGCCGAGTAAACTATGGCTACACCTTC.

This clone showed up just a few times. This chain joins TRBV5-1 and TRBJ1-1; TRBD1 matches 7 bases. V was pared by 4 bases and J by 3 bases, with 6 bases of the junction left unmatched. Germline V CDR1 and CDR2: SGHRS, YFSETQ. This CDR3 is 14 amino acids long. The CDR3 coding sequence is TGCGCCAGCAGCAGGACAGGAGCGGACACTGAAGCTTTCTTT. As protein: CASSRTGADTEAFF.

The chain recombines TRBV12-5 with TRBJ2-1; D unresolved. This CDR3 region has 17 residues. Germline V CDR1 and CDR2: LGHNT, FRNRAP. With 0 bases removed from V and 0 bases from J, the gap between germline ends came to 12 bases. DNA for the CDR3: TGTGCTAGTGGTTTGGTACTTTTAGGCAACTCCTACAATGAGCAGTTCTTC. Translating it yields CASGLVLLGNSYNEQFF.

V gene TRBV5-1 combines with J gene TRBJ2-3; D possibly corresponds to TRBD1 (7 bases). V gave up 3 bases and J gave up 3 bases, with 11 bases separating them. CDR1 and CDR2 (germline): SGHRS, YFSETQ. This CDR3 spans 14 amino acids. This chain's CDR3 is CASSSRGTTDTQYF. The CDR3 DNA reads as TGCGCCAGCAGCTCCAGGGGGACTACAGATACGCAGTATTTT.

The chain is built from TRBV9 and TRBJ1-1; a possible D gene is TRBD1 (6 bases). The CDR3 is made up of 14 amino acids. V was pared by 5 bases and J by 0 bases, with 11 bases between. The germline V gene has CDR1 SGDLS and CDR2 YYNGEE. CDR3 residues: CASSPDRMNTEAFF. CDR3 nucleotide sequence: TGTGCCAGCAGTCCCGACAGGATGAACACTGAAGCTTTCTTT.

This sequence joins TRBV7-9 and TRBJ2-7, with D possibly matching TRBD1 (6 bases). From germline, CDR1 is SEHNR and CDR2 FQNEAQ (reference sequence). V lost 5 bases and J 2 bases, leaving 13 bases between the germline ends. This CDR3 spans 14 amino acids. CDR3 amino acids: CASSPRDIAYEQYF. For the CDR3, the DNA is TGTGCCAGCAGCCCCCGGGACATCGCCTACGAGCAGTACTTC.

This clone was recorded a few times. The chain is built from TRBV6-1 and TRBJ1-5; D gene uncertain. This CDR3 is built from 14 residues. The V end was cut by 1 base, the J end by 2 bases, with 6 bases between. Germline V lookup: CDR1 MNHNS, CDR2 SASEGT. CDR3: CASSEGAGNQPQHF. DNA for the CDR3: TGTGCCAGCAGTGAAGGGGCCGGCAATCAGCCCCAGCATTTT.

This chain links TRBV5-4 with TRBJ1-1; 8 bases agree with TRBD1. CDR3 length equals 13 residues. Germline values: CDR1 SGHNT, CDR2 YYREEE (reference sequence). J lost 6 bases, V lost 4 bases, and 5 bases had no gene match. CDR3: CASSPRGPPEAFF. The CDR3, as DNA: TGTGCCAGCAGCCCCAGGGGGCCCCCTGAAGCTTTCTTT.

This chain connects TRBV7-9 to TRBJ1-1; maybe TRBD1 (5 bases). From germline, CDR1 is SEHNR and CDR2 FQNEAQ (reference sequence). The V and J ends lost 3 bases and 1 base respectively, with 12 bases between them. The CDR3 spans 15 residues. The CDR3 loop reads CASSFGGARNTEAFF. CDR3 nucleotide sequence: TGTGCCAGCAGCTTCGGTGGGGCCAGGAACACTGAAGCTTTCTTT.